These 10 T cell receptor beta chains came from one sample sequenced in a study of blood T cell repertoires in COVID-19. Clones were read by immunoSEQ multiplex PCR, and TCRdb kept only the in-frame ones, dropping some. The table records tens of thousands of clones, approximately 88% of them present only once. Sequenced material: peripheral blood. These receptors were taken from a man between 60 and 75 years old with acute or convalescent COVID-19.

V gene TRBV18 combines with J gene TRBJ1-3, with D perhaps matching TRBD1 (5 bases). Germline CDR1 and CDR2: KGHSH and LQKENI. V was clipped by 0 bases and J by 0 bases, with 12 bases between them. This CDR3 has 17 amino acids. CDR3 residues: CASSPPGQQISGNTIYF. Written as DNA, the CDR3 is TGTGCCAGCTCACCACCGGGGCAGCAAATCTCTGGAAACACCATATATTTT.

The J gene is TRBJ2-3, the V gene TRBV5-1, with a possible D match to TRBD2 (5 bases). V was shortened by 2 bases and J by 4 bases, with 11 bases between the two germline ends. CDR1 and CDR2 (germline): SGHRS, YFSETQ. The CDR3 runs to 14 residues. CDR3 coding DNA: TGCGCCAGCAGCTTCGGAGGTACGGCAGATACGCAGTATTTT. Encoded protein: CASSFGGTADTQYF.

V is TRBV6-5 and J is TRBJ1-2; TRBD1 is a possible D gene (5 bases). The CDR3 runs 15 residues. Germline V gene lookup returns CDR1 MNHEY and CDR2 SVGAGI. V lost 4 bases, J lost 0 bases, and 12 bases lay in between. CDR3 in amino acids: CASSWFTGANYGYTF. CDR3 in DNA: TGTGCCAGCAGTTGGTTTACAGGTGCTAACTATGGCTACACCTTC.

The chain links TRBV2 to TRBJ2-1; 10 nucleotides match TRBD2. V lost 0 bases to trimming and J lost 7 bases; unmatched junction nucleotides: 9. Germline CDR1 is SNHLY and CDR2 is FYNNEI. This CDR3 is 17 amino acids long. The CDR3 nucleotides read TGTGCCAGCAGTGAAGCGTTGGAGCGGGGGGGAGAGAATGAGCAGTTCTTC. It translates to CASSEALERGGENEQFF.

The CDR3 region has the DNA TGTGCCAGCAGTTTCGGGACAGGGGGCTCCTACAATGAGCAGTTCTTC. Its translation is CASSFGTGGSYNEQFF. The chain carries TRBV27 and TRBJ2-1; 11 bases agree with TRBD1. With 3 bases clipped from V and 0 bases from J, the junction kept 1 base outside the gene matches. The CDR3 sequence is 16 residues long. CDR1 and CDR2 (germline): MNHEY, SMNVEV (reference sequence).

The chain is built from TRBV10-3 and TRBJ1-1, with D unresolved. V lost 4 bases and J 0 bases, leaving 3 bases between the germline ends. This CDR3 has 12 residues. Germline V gene lookup returns CDR1 ENHRY and CDR2 SYGVKD. CDR3 amino acids: CAISAVNTEAFF. DNA of the CDR3: TGTGCCATCAGTGCAGTGAACACTGAAGCTTTCTTT.

The gene calls are TRBV5-3 and TRBJ1-2; D remains ambiguous. TRBV5-3 is flagged as an ORF with uncertain function. V was clipped by 3 bases and J by 0 bases, with 9 bases between them. CDR3 length equals 14 residues. CDR3 sequence reads: CARSYTGTNYGYTF. For the CDR3, the DNA is TGTGCCAGAAGCTATACCGGGACTAACTATGGCTACACCTTC.

This clone was recorded a few times. This chain connects TRBV5-6 to TRBJ2-3; possibly TRBD2 for D (7 bases). The CDR3 has 16 residues. Trimming removed 2 bases at V and 4 bases at J, with 17 bases between. The germline V gene has CDR1 SGHDT and CDR2 YYEEEE. CDR3 DNA sequence: TGTGCCAGCAGCTTAGGCGGGGGCCCCCCGGCAGATACGCAGTATTTT. Translation gives CASSLGGGPPADTQYF. The full variable domain, with the rest looked up from reference TRBV5-6 and TRBJ2-3, is DAGVTQSPTHLIKTRGQQVTLRCSPKSGHDTVSWYQQALGQGPQFIFQYYEEEERQRGNFPDRFSGHQFPNYSSELNVNALLLGDSALYLCASSLGGGPPADTQYFGPGTRLTVL.

This clone came up a few times. The chain carries TRBV27 and TRBJ2-7; the D gene is possibly TRBD1 (5 bases). Trimming stripped 5 bases from V and 6 bases from J, with 20 bases between. The CDR3 totals 15 residues. From germline, CDR1 is MNHEY and CDR2 SMNVEV (reference sequence). For the CDR3, the DNA is TGTGCCAGCAGTACCAGGGATCGTGGGATTTCCGAGCAGTACTTC. This gives the protein CASSTRDRGISEQYF.

The genes are TRBV6-5 and TRBJ2-7; 9 positions agree with TRBD1. Germline loops: CDR1 MNHEY, CDR2 SVGAGI. The trim removed 5 bases at V and 6 bases at J, leaving 8 bases unmatched. The CDR3 extends over 14 amino acids. CDR3 nucleotide sequence: TGTGCCAGCAGTAGCAGGACAGGGGTTGCCGAGCAGTACTTC. Its protein product is CASSSRTGVAEQYF.